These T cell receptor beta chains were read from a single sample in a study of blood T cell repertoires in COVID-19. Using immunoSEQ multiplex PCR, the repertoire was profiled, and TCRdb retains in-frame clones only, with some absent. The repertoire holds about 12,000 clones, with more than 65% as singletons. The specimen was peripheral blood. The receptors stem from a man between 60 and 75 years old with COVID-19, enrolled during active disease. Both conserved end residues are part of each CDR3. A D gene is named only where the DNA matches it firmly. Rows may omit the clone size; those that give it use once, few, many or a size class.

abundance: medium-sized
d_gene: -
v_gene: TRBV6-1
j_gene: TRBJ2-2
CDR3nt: TGTGCCAGCAGAGAAGTGGGCAGGGGAGATTCCGGGGAGCTGTTTTTT
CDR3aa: CASREVGRGDSGELFF

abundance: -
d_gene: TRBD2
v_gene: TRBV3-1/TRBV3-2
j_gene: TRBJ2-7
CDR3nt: TGTGCCAGCAGACCATGGACTAGCGGATTACACGAGCAGTACTTC
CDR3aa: CASRPWTSGLHEQYF

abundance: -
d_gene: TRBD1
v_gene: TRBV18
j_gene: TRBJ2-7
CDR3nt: TGTGCCAGCTCAAGGATAGGGACAGGGTTTTACGAGCAGTACTTC
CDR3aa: CASSRIGTGFYEQYF

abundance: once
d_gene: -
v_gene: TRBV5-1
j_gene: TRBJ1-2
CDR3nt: TGCGCCAGCAGCTATTCGGGGGGAGAGAACTATGGCTACACCTTC
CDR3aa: CASSYSGGENYGYTF

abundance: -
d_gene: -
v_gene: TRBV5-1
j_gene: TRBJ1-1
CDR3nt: TGCGCCAGCAGCATCTTGGACAGACCGAACACTGAAGCTTTCTTT
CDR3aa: CASSILDRPNTEAFF

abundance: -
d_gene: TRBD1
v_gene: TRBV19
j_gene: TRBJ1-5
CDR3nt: TGTGCCAGACGGGGACAGGCGAGCAATCAGCCCCAGCATTTT
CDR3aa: CARRGQASNQPQHF

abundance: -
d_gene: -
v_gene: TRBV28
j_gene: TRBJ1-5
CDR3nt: TGTGCCAGCACCGGGGACTCCGAAGTTATTCATTTT
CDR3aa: CASTGDSEVIHF

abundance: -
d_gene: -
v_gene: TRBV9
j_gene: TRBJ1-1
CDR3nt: TGTGCCAGCAGCCCCCGTCCCAACACTGAAGCTTTCTTT
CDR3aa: CASSPRPNTEAFF

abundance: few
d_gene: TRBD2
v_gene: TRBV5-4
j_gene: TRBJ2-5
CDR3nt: TGTGCCAGCACCAATTGGAGGTTCCGGGGACTAGCGGGAGGAGAGACCCAGTACTTC
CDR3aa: CASTNWRFRGLAGGETQYF

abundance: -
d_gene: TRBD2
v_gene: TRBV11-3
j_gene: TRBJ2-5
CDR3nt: TGTGCCAGCAGCCCACGGACTAGCGGGCAAGAGACCCAGTACTTC
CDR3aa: CASSPRTSGQETQYF

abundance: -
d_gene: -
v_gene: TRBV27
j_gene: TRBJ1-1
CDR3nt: TGTGCCAGCGGGCACTCGTACACTGAAGCTTTCTTT
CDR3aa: CASGHSYTEAFF

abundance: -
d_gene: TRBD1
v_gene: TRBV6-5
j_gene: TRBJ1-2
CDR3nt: TGTGCCAGCAGTTACTCTGGGGCAGGGGGCCCCTATGGCTACACCTTC
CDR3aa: CASSYSGAGGPYGYTF

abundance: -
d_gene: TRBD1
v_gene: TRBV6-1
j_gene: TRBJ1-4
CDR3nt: TGTGCCAGCAGTGACAACCAGGGGGCGAATGAAAAACTGTTTTTT
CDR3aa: CASSDNQGANEKLFF

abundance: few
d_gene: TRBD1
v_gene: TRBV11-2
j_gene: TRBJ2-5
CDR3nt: TGTGCCAGCACGACAGGGGTGGAGACCCAGTACTTC
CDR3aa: CASTTGVETQYF

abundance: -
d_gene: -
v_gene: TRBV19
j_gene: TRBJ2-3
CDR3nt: TGTGCCAGTAGTATTGTGACTAGAGGTACGCAGTATTTT
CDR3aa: CASSIVTRGTQYF

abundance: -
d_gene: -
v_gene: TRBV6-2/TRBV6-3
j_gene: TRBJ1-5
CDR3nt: TGTGCCAGCAGTCAATACAGGGCCGAGCAGCCCCAGCATTTT
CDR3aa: CASSQYRAEQPQHF

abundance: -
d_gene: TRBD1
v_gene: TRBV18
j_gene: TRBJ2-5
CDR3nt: TGTGCCAGCTCCCCTACGGGACAGGAGGAGACCCAGTACTTC
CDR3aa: CASSPTGQEETQYF

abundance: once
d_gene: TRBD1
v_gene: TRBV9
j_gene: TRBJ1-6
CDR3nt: TGTGCCAGCAGCGTAGTGGACAGGGGAGCCTCACCCCTCCACTTT
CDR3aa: CASSVVDRGASPLHF

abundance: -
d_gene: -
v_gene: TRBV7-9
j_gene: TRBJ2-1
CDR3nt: TGTGCCAGCAGTCCAGGTGGGGGGTCGAAGTTCTTC
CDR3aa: CASSPGGGSKFF

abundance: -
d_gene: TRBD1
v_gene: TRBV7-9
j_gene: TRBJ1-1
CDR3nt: TGTGCCAGCAGCTGGCAGGACAGGGGACGTGAAGCTTTCTTT
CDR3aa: CASSWQDRGREAFF

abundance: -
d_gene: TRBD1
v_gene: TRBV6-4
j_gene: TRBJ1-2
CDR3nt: TGTACCAGCAGTGACTCGAACAGGGGGCTAAGAATGGATGGCTACACCTTC
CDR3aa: CTSSDSNRGLRMDGYTF

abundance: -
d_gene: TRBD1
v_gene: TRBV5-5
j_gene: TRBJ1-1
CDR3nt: TGTGCCAGCAGTTCGGGGACAGGGTACCTAAACACTGAAGCTTTCTTT
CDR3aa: CASSSGTGYLNTEAFF